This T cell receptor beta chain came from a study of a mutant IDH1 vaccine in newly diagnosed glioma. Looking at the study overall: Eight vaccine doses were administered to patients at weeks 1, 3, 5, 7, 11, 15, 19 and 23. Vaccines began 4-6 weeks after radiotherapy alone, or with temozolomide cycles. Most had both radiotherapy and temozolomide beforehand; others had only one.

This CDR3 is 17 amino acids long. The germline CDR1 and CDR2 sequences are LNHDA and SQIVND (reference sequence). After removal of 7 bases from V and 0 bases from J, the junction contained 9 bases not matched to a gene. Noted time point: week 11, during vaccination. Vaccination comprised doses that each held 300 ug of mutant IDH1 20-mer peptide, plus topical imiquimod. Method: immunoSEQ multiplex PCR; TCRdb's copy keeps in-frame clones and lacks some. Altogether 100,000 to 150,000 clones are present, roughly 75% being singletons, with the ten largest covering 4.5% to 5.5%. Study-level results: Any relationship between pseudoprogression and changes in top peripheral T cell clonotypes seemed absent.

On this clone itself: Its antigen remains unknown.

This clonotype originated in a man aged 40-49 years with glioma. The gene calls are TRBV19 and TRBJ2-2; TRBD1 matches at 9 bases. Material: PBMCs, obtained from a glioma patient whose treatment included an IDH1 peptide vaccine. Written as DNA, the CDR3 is TGTGCCAGTAAAAAAATCCGGGACAGGGCGAACACCGGGGAGCTGTTTTTT. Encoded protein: CASKKIRDRANTGELFF.